This TCR beta chain comes out of a study of T cell responses to AZD1222 COVID-19 vaccine. Data came from immunoSEQ multiplex PCR; TCRdb stores just in-frame clones and leaves some out. The data show 150,000 to 200,000 clones, with just over 90% seen just once and under 1.2% held by the top ten. Regarding this clone: The sample carries other DNA sequences with the same CDR3.

Germline CDR1 reads SGHRS; CDR2 reads YFSETQ. With 3 bases removed from V and 0 bases from J, the gap between germline ends came to 9 bases. The CDR3 length is 14 residues. The sequencing used peripheral blood, collected 28 days after the second AZD1222 dose. The chain has TRBV5-1 and TRBJ1-1; a possible D gene is TRBD1 (5 bases). The sequence was collected from an adult who received the AZD1222 COVID-19 vaccine. The CDR3 here is CASSSQTVNTEAFF. CDR3 DNA sequence: TGCGCCAGCAGCTCCCAGACAGTGAACACTGAAGCTTTCTTT.